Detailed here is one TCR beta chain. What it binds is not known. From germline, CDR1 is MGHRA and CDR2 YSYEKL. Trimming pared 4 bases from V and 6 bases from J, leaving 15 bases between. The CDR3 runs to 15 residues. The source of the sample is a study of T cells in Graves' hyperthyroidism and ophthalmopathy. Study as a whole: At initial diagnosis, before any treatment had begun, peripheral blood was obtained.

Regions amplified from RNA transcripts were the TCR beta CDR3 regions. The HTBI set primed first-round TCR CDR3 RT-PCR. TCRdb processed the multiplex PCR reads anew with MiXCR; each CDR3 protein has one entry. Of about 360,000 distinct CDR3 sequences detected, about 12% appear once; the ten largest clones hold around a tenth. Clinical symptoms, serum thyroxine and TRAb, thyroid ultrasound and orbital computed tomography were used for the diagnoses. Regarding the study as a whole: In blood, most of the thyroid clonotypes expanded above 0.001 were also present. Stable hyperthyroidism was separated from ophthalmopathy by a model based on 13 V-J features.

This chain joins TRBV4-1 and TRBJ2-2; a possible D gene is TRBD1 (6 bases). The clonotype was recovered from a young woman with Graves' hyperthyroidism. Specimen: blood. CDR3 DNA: TGCGCCAGCAGCCCATCAGGGGATCAGGCCGGGGAGCTGTTTTTT. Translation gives CASSPSGDQAGELFF.